This TCR beta chain was observed in a study of blood T cell repertoires in COVID-19 (dated by TCRdb to between 2020 and 2021). With regard to the full study: The collaborator samples originated in the United States, Italy and Spain and spanned the acute and convalescent phases of COVID-19. The prospective study material was composed of cDNA or gDNA derived from T cells, B-cell-depleted T cells, or PBMCs. Deeply sampled blood TCRbeta repertoires from subjects exposed to, actively infected with, or recovered from COVID-19 were included in the dataset. The repertoires were made available in a free public database intended to serve as a resource for research on the immune response to SARS-CoV-2. Samples came from the ongoing ImmuneRACE study (first 160 participants) plus 1,254 subjects from 6 global collaborators. The sample metadata nearly always contained a de-identified subject ID, COVID-19 status, age in years and sex. Where available, HLA class I and class II types were taken from metadata supplied by the sample provider and were not determined by assay-based typing.

In its sample, this clone was seen once. This receptor's antigen is unknown. It has no much larger one-base neighbor in the sample; base qualities were not kept. Its CDR3 holds 16 amino acids, cysteine through phenylalanine. Only CDR3 DNA is held: 48 bases, read in frame from base 1. CDR1 is given as SSHAT and CDR2 as FNYEAQ, both from the germline V gene (reference sequence). Trimming removed 2 bases from V and 5 bases from J; the gene matches leave 9 bases unexplained. Results the study describes overall, beyond this receptor: The quantity of clinical and demographic metadata differed by source and by participant and was supplied without curation.

The collaborating institutions used their own protocols to collect whole blood in K2EDTA tubes. For TCRbeta analysis, collaborators shipped samples as frozen whole blood, isolated PBMCs, or DNA extracted from either of those sample types. TCRbeta CDR3 regions were amplified from genomic DNA by means of the immunoSEQ Assay, a bias-controlled multiplex PCR. The original methods were these. The number of nucleated cells in each sample was estimated from the amplification of reference gene primers within the assay. Sequence reads were collapsed and filtered to measure the absolute abundance of every unique TCRbeta CDR3 rearrangement. For each sample, productive Simpson clonality was calculated as the square root of Simpson's diversity index across productive rearrangements. TCRdb provides this immuneACCESS table in a form limited to in-frame rearrangements. Some clones are lacking; in checked studies, under half of them reflect an unresolved V gene, and why the rest are absent is not known. V and J calls and clone size are copied from that table; D and trimming were computed from the DNA. Across this sample there are some 45,000 clones, with 76% seen only once. The ten top clones hold 7.5% to 10% of the sample.

This receptor chain uses TRBV7-7 and TRBJ2-5, and TRBD1 aligns with 9 junction nucleotides. This TCR was sampled from a man in his 70s with active or convalescent COVID-19. Specimen: peripheral blood. The CDR3 protein sequence reads: CASSLYRTGGRETQYF. The DNA reads as follows: TGTGCCAGCAGCTTATATCGTACAGGGGGCAGGGAGACCCAGTACTTC.